This TCR beta chain was documented in a study of CD8 T cells in Susac syndrome. Reverse transcription of about 0.5 to 1 ug RNA used random hexamers. TCRdb reprocessed the immunoSEQ multiplex PCR reads via MiXCR and lists one record per CDR3 protein. The table has approximately 75,000 distinct CDR3 sequences, approximately 95% seen once. The CDR3 has 16 amino acids. Trimming took 6 bases from V and 3 from J; bases not matched to a gene: 10. Germline CDR1 SNHLY, CDR2 FYNNEI. Sequencing of TCR beta covered CD8+ and CD4+ T cells obtained from blood. The receptor was isolated from a human donor in good health. Sequenced input: CD8+ T cells from PBMCs. J is TRBJ2-1 and V is TRBV2, with 8 bases matching TRBD1. For the CDR3, the DNA is TGTGCCAGCAGGGAGGGCAGGGGGCAGCTCTACAATGAGCAGTTCTTC. Its protein product is CASREGRGQLYNEQFF.